This T cell receptor beta chain stems from a study of cytomegalovirus exposure and HLA in healthy donors. 60 Vbeta and 13 Jbeta primers were used in PCR. Assay used: immunoSEQ multiplex PCR; TCRdb lists only in-frame clones, some missing. This sample yields about 110,000 clones, of which 70% to 85% are seen a single time; approximately 3.7% belongs to the top ten. The germline V gene encodes CDR1 MNHEY and CDR2 SVGAGI. The CDR3 totals 14 residues. V was pared by 2 bases and J by 2 bases, with 7 bases between. This sequence was found in a man between 60 and 75 years old in good health and CMV-seronegative. Sequenced: PBMCs. V usage is TRBV6-5 and J usage is TRBJ1-3; D is ambiguous. The CDR3 DNA sequence: TGTGCCAGCAGTTACCTAAATCCTGGAAACACCATATATTTT. As protein: CASSYLNPGNTIYF.